The 28 T cell receptor beta chains presented below share a single source sample, sequenced in a study of T cell responses to AZD1222 COVID-19 vaccine. Using immunoSEQ multiplex PCR, the repertoire was profiled, and TCRdb retains in-frame clones only, with some absent. The sample carries 150,000 or so clones, around 93% recorded once. The specimen was peripheral blood, collected on day 0 of AZD1222 vaccination. Receptors originate from an adult in good health.

V and J are TRBV5-1 and TRBJ1-2, with 9 nucleotides matching TRBD1. Germline-derived CDR1 and CDR2 are SGHRS and YFSETQ. V lost 3 bases to trimming and J lost 2 bases; unmatched junction nucleotides: 5. The CDR3 is 15 residues long. The CDR3 region has the DNA TGCGCCAGCAGCTGGGGGGACAGGGAAAACTATGGCTACACCTTC. Translation gives CASSWGDRENYGYTF.

This sequence joins TRBV15 and TRBJ1-1, with D possibly TRBD1 on 5 matching bases. Trimming took off 3 bases at V and 3 bases at J, with 11 bases between the two ends. CDR1 and CDR2 from the germline V gene are LNHNV and YYDKDF (reference sequence). This CDR3 region has 14 residues. The CDR3, as DNA: TGTGCCACCAGCAGGGTCTGGGGGGACACTGAAGCTTTCTTT. This translates into CATSRVWGDTEAFF.

This clone has a single count. The chain is built from TRBV9 and TRBJ2-3; TRBD1 aligns across 8 bases. Germline CDR1 SGDLS, CDR2 YYNGEE. This CDR3 spans 15 amino acids. The V segment lost 0 bases and the J segment 3 bases; nucleotides outside the gene matches: 3. The CDR3 reads CASSVEGQGTDTQYF. Here the CDR3 DNA reads TGTGCCAGCAGCGTAGAAGGACAGGGAACAGATACGCAGTATTTT.

The chain employs TRBV6-5 and TRBJ1-2, with 9 positions matching TRBD1. The CDR3 length is 15 residues. The germline CDR1 and CDR2 sequences are MNHEY and SVGAGI. The junction had 3 bases not matched to a gene; V was cut back by 2 bases and J by 2 bases. CDR3 sequence (DNA): TGTGCCAGCAGTTACAGGGGGACAGGGAACTATGGCTACACCTTC. This codes for CASSYRGTGNYGYTF.

This clone appeared a single time. The V and J genes are TRBV7-2 and TRBJ1-4; D gene uncertain. The CDR3 is 16 amino acids. Between the trimmed V and J ends, which lost 5 bases and 3 bases, there was a span of 16 bases. The germline V gene encodes CDR1 SGHTA and CDR2 FQGNSA. CDR3 coding DNA: TGTGCCAGCAGCGGAAGACCGACCGCCGCTAATGAAAAACTGTTTTTT. It yields the protein CASSGRPTAANEKLFF.

The chain couples TRBV6-5 to TRBJ2-1; 10 positions agree with TRBD1. Germline V lookup: CDR1 MNHEY, CDR2 SVGAGI. V shed 6 bases and J 3 bases; nucleotides not matched to a gene: 5. The CDR3 is made up of 15 amino acids. CDR3: CASSLTGGVYNEQFF. As DNA, the CDR3 is TGTGCCAGCAGCCTGACAGGGGGCGTCTACAATGAGCAGTTCTTC.

This clone showed up just once. The rearrangement uses TRBV12-5 and TRBJ2-7; no reliable D call. The germline gives CDR1 LGHNT, CDR2 FRNRAP. V dropped 3 bases and J dropped 2 bases, with 8 bases sitting between them. The CDR3 loop spans 13 amino acids. The CDR3 sequence: CASGFSSPYEQYF. In DNA form, the CDR3 reads TGTGCTAGTGGTTTTTCCAGTCCCTACGAGCAGTACTTC. Looking up the rest from reference TRBV12-5 and TRBJ2-7 gives the full variable domain: DARVTQTPRHKVTEMGQEVTMRCQPILGHNTVFWYRQTMMQGLELLAYFRNRAPLDDSGMPKDRFSAEMPDATLATLKIQPSEPRDSAVYFCASGFSSPYEQYFGPGTRLTVT.

The V call is TRBV5-8, the J call TRBJ1-1; 7 positions agree with TRBD1. Germline V CDR1 and CDR2: SGHTS, YDEGEE. CDR3 length: 15 amino acids. J lost 1 base, V lost 4 bases, and 7 bases had no gene match. DNA of the CDR3: TGTGCCAGCAGCACCTCCGGACAGGCGAACACTGAAGCTTTCTTT. Translating gives CASSTSGQANTEAFF.

The rearrangement uses TRBV6-5 and TRBJ2-1; TRBD1 matches 7 bases. CDR1 and CDR2 from the germline V gene are MNHEY and SVGAGI. The CDR3 covers 14 residues. With 7 bases clipped from V and 5 bases from J, the junction kept 8 bases outside the gene matches. This CDR3 is CASTRDSLNNEQFF. Here the CDR3 DNA reads TGTGCCAGCACCCGGGACAGTCTTAACAATGAGCAGTTCTTC.

The chain carries TRBV19 and TRBJ1-5; 9 bases agree with TRBD1. Germline trimming cut 6 bases from V and 3 bases from J; bases unmatched to any gene: 6. The CDR3 is 15 amino acids. In germline, CDR1 is LNHDA, CDR2 SQIVND (reference sequence). In DNA form, the CDR3 reads TGTGCCAGTAGGAAGGACAGGGGAACCAATCAGCCCCAGCATTTT. Translation: CASRKDRGTNQPQHF.

The rearrangement links TRBV3-1 (or the pseudogene TRBV3-2) to TRBJ2-5; D possibly uses TRBD1 or TRBD2 (5 bases each). V gave up 4 bases and J gave up 3 bases, with 12 bases separating them. Germline lookup yields CDR1 LGHDT and CDR2 YNNKEL (reference sequence). CDR3 length: 14 residues. The CDR3: CASSPGWGEETQYF. CDR3 nucleotides: TGTGCCAGCAGCCCGGGGTGGGGCGAAGAGACCCAGTACTTC.

The chain carries TRBV10-1 and TRBJ1-1; D unresolved. The V end was cut by 4 bases, the J end by 1 base, with 7 bases between. The germline V gene has CDR1 WNHNN and CDR2 SYGVQD (reference sequence). This CDR3 is built from 13 residues. CDR3 protein: CASSATANTEAFF. CDR3 nucleotide sequence: TGCGCCAGCAGTGCTACCGCGAACACTGAAGCTTTCTTT.

The chain recombines TRBV7-9 with TRBJ1-3; the D gene is possibly TRBD1 (5 bases). This CDR3 has 11 residues. Trimming took off 3 bases at V and 15 bases at J, with 12 bases between the two ends. Per germline, CDR1 SEHNR and CDR2 FQNEAQ (reference sequence). The CDR3 nucleotides read TGTGCCAGCAGCTTGGGGGGACCTGAATATTTT. Residues: CASSLGGPEYF.

The V gene is TRBV2, the J gene TRBJ2-7; perhaps D is TRBD1 or TRBD2 (5 bases each). The length of the CDR3 is 15 residues. V dropped 2 bases and J dropped 5 bases, with 16 bases sitting between them. CDR1 is SNHLY, CDR2 FYNNEI, per germline. For the CDR3, the DNA is TGTGCCAGCAGTGAAAGTCTGGGGGTGTGGAACGAGCAGTACTTC. Residues: CASSESLGVWNEQYF.

DNA of the CDR3: TGTGCCAGCAGCCCAGGACAGCCAGGAAACACCATATATTTT. Residues: CASSPGQPGNTIYF. The chain has TRBV7-9 and TRBJ1-3; possible D gene TRBD1, 6 bases. This CDR3 is 14 amino acids long. Per the germline V gene, CDR1 is SEHNR and CDR2 is FQNEAQ (reference sequence). Trimming removed 5 bases at V and 4 bases at J, with 12 bases between.

The count of this clone is one. The rearrangement joins TRBV9 to TRBJ2-3; no clear D gene. The germline CDR1 and CDR2 sequences are SGDLS and YYNGEE. The CDR3 is 12 residues long. The V end lost 1 base, the J end lost 4 bases, and 4 bases lay between the germline ends. The CDR3 spells CASSVSADTQYF. The CDR3 DNA reads TGTGCCAGCAGCGTATCCGCAGATACGCAGTATTTT.

The chain joins TRBV7-8 to TRBJ1-4; TRBD1 matches at 8 bases. J lost 6 bases, V lost 5 bases, and 5 bases had no gene match. The CDR3 runs 14 residues. Germline loops: CDR1 SGHVS, CDR2 FQNEAQ. The CDR3 DNA sequence: TGTGCCAGCAGCCCTACAGGGGGTTATGAAAAACTGTTTTTT. Amino acid sequence: CASSPTGGYEKLFF.

The chain has TRBV7-6 and TRBJ1-4, with D unresolved. The germline gives CDR1 SGHVS, CDR2 FNYEAQ. This CDR3 region has 16 residues. V was shortened by 0 bases and J by 4 bases, with 12 bases between the two germline ends. CDR3 in DNA: TGTGCCAGCAGCTTAGCGAACGCCGGGGATAATGAAAAACTGTTTTTT. This sequence encodes CASSLANAGDNEKLFF.

The rearrangement links TRBV5-1 to TRBJ2-2; 8 nucleotides align to TRBD2. Germline CDR1 is SGHRS and CDR2 is YFSETQ. CDR3 size: 15 residues. The ends lost 1 base at V and 4 bases at J; junction bases unmatched: 3. CDR3 protein: CASSLRGGGTGELFF. DNA of the CDR3: TGCGCCAGCAGCTTGCGGGGGGGCGGCACCGGGGAGCTGTTTTTT. Supplemented by reference TRBV5-1 and TRBJ2-2, the full variable domain reads KAGVTQTPRYLIKTRGQQVTLSCSPISGHRSVSWYQQTPGQGLQFLFEYFSETQRNKGNFPGRFSGRQFSNSRSEMNVSTLELGDSALYLCASSLRGGGTGELFFGEGSRLTVL.

V usage is TRBV24-1 and J usage is TRBJ1-5, with 8 bases identical to TRBD1. This CDR3 has 17 amino acids. Germline V gene lookup returns CDR1 KGHDR and CDR2 SFDVKD. J gave up 5 bases and V 2 bases, and 10 bases lay outside the gene matches. CDR3 region: CATSDSATGALDQPQHF. Here the CDR3 DNA reads TGTGCCACCAGTGATTCCGCGACAGGGGCACTAGATCAGCCCCAGCATTTT.

The V call is TRBV27, the J call TRBJ2-1, with D perhaps being TRBD1 or TRBD2 (5 bases each). Trimming cost V 5 bases and J 9 bases, with 14 bases left between them. The germline V gene encodes CDR1 MNHEY and CDR2 SMNVEV (reference sequence). The CDR3 consists of 13 residues. The CDR3: CASSITGATEQFF. CDR3 coding DNA: TGTGCCAGCAGTATAACCGGGGCAACTGAGCAGTTCTTC.

The chain employs TRBV2 and TRBJ2-5; the D is unclear. The CDR3 runs 13 residues. Trimming removed 6 bases at V and 1 base at J, with 9 bases between. Germline V CDR1 and CDR2: SNHLY, FYNNEI. The CDR3 here is CASSTNSQETQYF. The DNA of the CDR3 is TGTGCCAGCAGCACTAACAGCCAAGAGACCCAGTACTTC.

This sequence joins TRBV4-2 and TRBJ2-2; no firm D call. Germline CDR1 is LGHNA and CDR2 is YNFKEQ. The V end was cut by 3 bases, the J end by 6 bases, with 8 bases between. The CDR3 has 13 amino acids. CDR3 in DNA: TGTGCCAGCAGCCAGGGGTTGTCCGGGGAGCTGTTTTTT. Its protein is CASSQGLSGELFF.

V usage is TRBV14 and J usage is TRBJ1-3; a possible D gene is TRBD1 (6 bases). This CDR3 spans 15 amino acids. Trimming removed 2 bases from V and 3 bases from J, with 11 bases in between. The germline V gene has CDR1 SGHDN and CDR2 FVKESK. The CDR3 reads CASSQIFRGGNTIYF. The CDR3 bases are TGTGCCAGCAGCCAAATTTTCAGGGGTGGAAACACCATATATTTT.

The chain couples TRBV10-1 to TRBJ1-1, with 8 nucleotides matching TRBD1. V gave up 6 bases and J gave up 11 bases; unmatched junction bases: 5. The CDR3 sequence is 11 residues long. Per germline, CDR1 WNHNN and CDR2 SYGVQD (reference sequence). The DNA of the CDR3 is TGCGCCAGCAGCCTCGACAGGGGTGCTTTCTTT. Its protein is CASSLDRGAFF.

V gene TRBV7-3 combines with J gene TRBJ1-4; 7 bases line up with TRBD1. Germline CDR1 is SGHTA and CDR2 is FQGTGA. With V trimmed by 3 bases and J by 8 bases, 12 bases remained unmatched. The CDR3 loop spans 16 amino acids. The CDR3 DNA reads as TGTGCCAGCAGCTTCCCTCAGGCAGGGGGATGCGAAAAACTGTTTTTT. This codes for CASSFPQAGGCEKLFF.

V usage is TRBV9 and J usage is TRBJ1-4; no firm D call. The V gene lost 6 bases and the J gene lost 5 bases, with 14 bases spanning the gap. The germline V gene encodes CDR1 SGDLS and CDR2 YYNGEE. This CDR3 comprises 14 residues. The CDR3, as DNA: TGTGCCAGCAAGGGATGGAGGACCAATGAAAAACTGTTTTTT. The encoded protein is CASKGWRTNEKLFF.

This chain connects TRBV19 to TRBJ2-2; D gene unclear. Trimming cost V 5 bases and J 5 bases, with 12 bases left between them. This CDR3 has 14 residues. Germline assignment: CDR1 LNHDA and CDR2 SQIVND (reference sequence). The CDR3 here is CASSGHGRTGELFF. In DNA, the CDR3 is TGTGCCAGTAGTGGGCATGGCCGAACCGGGGAGCTGTTTTTT.